This TCR beta chain was sequenced in a study of T-cell reconstitution after alpha-beta-depleted transplantation in children. The TCRbeta library incorporated unique molecular identifiers. TCRdb reprocessed the PCR reads with MiXCR, giving one entry per CDR3 protein. In the table there are about 610,000 distinct CDR3 sequences, about 10% of which are singletons. This clonotype showed up just a few times. Germline-derived CDR1 and CDR2 are SGHTA and FQGNSA. With 4 bases removed from V and 3 bases from J, the gap between germline ends came to 8 bases. This CDR3 has 13 residues. The V gene is TRBV7-2, the J gene TRBJ2-3; a possible D gene is TRBD1 (5 bases). The clonotype originates from a human donor who donated a stem cell graft to a child with acute myeloid leukemia. The source was PBMCs from the stem cell graft donor, collected from the stem cell graft. CDR3 sequence (DNA): TGTGCCAGCAGCTCCAGGGCGACAGATACGCAGTATTTT. Its protein product is CASSSRATDTQYF.